The clone carrying this TCR beta chain has a single count. Method: immunoSEQ multiplex PCR; TCRdb's copy keeps in-frame clones and lacks some. The profile covers around 370,000 clones, with 90% to 95% appearing a single time and 2.5% to 4% taken by the ten largest. This CDR3 has 15 residues. Germline V gene data show CDR1 as SGHTA and CDR2 as FQGNSA. Trimming cost V 5 bases and J 4 bases; bases outside gene matches: 7. These data originate in a study of blood T cell repertoires in COVID-19. Study context: PBMCs, B-cell-depleted T cells, or T cells provided the cDNA or gDNA that made up the material.

What was sequenced was peripheral blood. J is TRBJ2-5 and V is TRBV7-2; 10 bases fit TRBD2. The source is a woman aged 18-30 years who had recovered from COVID-19. This CDR3 reads CASSRTLAGRETQYF. The CDR3 nucleotides are TGTGCCAGCAGCAGGACACTAGCGGGAAGAGAGACCCAGTACTTC.